The T cell receptor (beta chain) under discussion was sequenced for a study of identical twins (dated by TCRdb to the mid-2010s). Regarding the research as a whole: The study deep-sequenced TCR alpha and beta repertoires from monozygotic twins, unrelated adults of various ages and cord blood to test whether fetal clonotypes persist. To rule out contamination, the twin experiments were replicated at different times with different library preparation protocols.

A word on this clonotype: Its target antigen remains unknown. No base qualities exist here, and no much larger clone lies one base off it.

Every donor was a healthy Caucasian. The twin cohort comprised three pairs of female monozygotic twins, all aged about 18 to 29 years. The RNA used for TCR libraries was isolated from peripheral blood mononuclear cells. Summary of the overall study and its limitations: Invariant T cells such as MAIT and iNKT could partly confound zero-insertion analyses, though diverse VJ usage argued against this for most clonotypes. A weaker excess of twin sharing was found in beta out-of-frame sequences because the signal-to-noise ratio was lowered by fewer shared sequences. Conclusions relied on cross-sectional statistical analysis, since the same donors could not be followed over many years. Out-of-frame TCR alpha sequences shared between twins showed an excess of low generation-probability sequences compared with coincidental sharing between unrelated individuals. Fewer insertions were carried by abundant cord blood beta clonotypes; a weaker similar trend was observed in young adult naive repertoires, while no such trend was observed in memory repertoires. Out-of-frame TCR alpha sharing in monozygotic twins was systematically underestimated by recombination models, whereas sharing between unrelated individuals was in agreement with the recombination models.

V and J are truncated by 2 bases and 4 bases respectively, leaving an intervening sequence of 7 bases. For CDR1 and CDR2, the germline V gene lists MGHDK and SYGVNS. The CDR3, from cysteine to phenylalanine, totals 13 residues. The DNA shown is the 39-base CDR3, in frame from base 1. The library relied on 5' RACE. These reads were obtained on an Illumina HiSeq 2000. Template switching added a universal primer binding site, and the final cDNA carried a unique molecular identifier that allowed TCR cDNA molecules to be counted accurately. Specific primers in the conserved constant-segment region were used to synthesize first-strand cDNA for the TCR alpha and beta chains. To control for contamination, every cDNA library was double barcoded, receiving both a SMART-Mk sample barcode and Illumina barcodes. TruSeq adapter sequences and Illumina sample barcodes were added in two successive PCR steps. TCR alpha and beta cDNA libraries were sequenced on the Illumina HiSeq platform with custom primers. The published analysis was carried out like this. Raw reads were processed with MiGEC to extract unique molecular identifiers, and MiXCR was used to determine CDR3 positions. Recombination models were inferred per individual with the repgenHMM and IGoR tools using an EM algorithm. The analysis of shared clonotypes was done with the tcR package in R, with sharing normalized by the product of cloneset sizes. Out-of-frame nonproductive sequences were analyzed to study raw recombination free of thymic and clonal selection effects. Using fastp at Q25 and MiXCR, TCRdb reprocessed the public reads and kept productive beta chains. Every distinct CDR3 protein forms one entry, paired with its most common genes and DNA. TCRdb, not the original authors, processed these V and J calls. The sample yields hundreds of thousands of distinct CDR3 sequences; 15% to 20% were counted once. The leading ten clones occupy around 12% of the sample.

These data are also associated with another study on T cells expressing NK-cell markers. The other study reports the following: Three sorted T-cell subsets (CD3+CD56+NKG2C+, CD3+CD56+NKG2C- and CD3+CD56-NKG2C+) from 8 or 9 donors had their TCR beta-chain repertoires profiled. Of the eight sequenced donors, seven were found to be HCMV-seropositive and one was found to be HCMV-seronegative. To restrict sorting to alphabetaTCR-expressing T cells, an anti-gammadeltaTCR antibody was added in several experiments. In six donors, the dominant CD3+CD56+NKG2C+ clonotypes were among the top 10 CD8+ clonotypes and accounted for roughly 1.0-7.0% of CD8+ T cells. Those dominant clonotypes were again the most abundant among CD3+CD56-NKG2C+ cells in a handful of donors, at roughly 25-60.1%. It remained unclear whether the expanded NKG2C-expressing T cell clones were specific for HCMV antigens. Randomly selected healthy volunteers, three men and five women, were used as the eight sequenced donors. HCMV serostatus was determined by detecting HCMV-specific IgG in serum with a commercial ELISA kit. For about 6 donors, unsorted PBMC were also used to sequence bulk peripheral blood T-cell repertoires. MIGEC was used to demultiplex reads and group the reads by UMI, and MiTCR was used to assemble and quantify clonotypes. To exclude erroneous sequences, any TCR cDNA sequence not supported by at least two reads was discarded. The tcR package was used for downstream repertoire analysis, and clonotypes were matched between fractions using CDR3 nucleotide sequence together with V segment. Antigen specificity was annotated against VDJdb with VDJmatch, allowing one amino acid substitution in CDR3.

What was sequenced was PBMCs. This receptor was identified in a woman under 30 in good health. Recombination joined TRBV25-1 with TRBJ2-3, with the D gene too uncertain to name. The CDR3 protein: CASSEPTPDTQYF. The DNA reads as follows: TGTGCCAGCAGTGAACCAACCCCAGATACGCAGTATTTT.